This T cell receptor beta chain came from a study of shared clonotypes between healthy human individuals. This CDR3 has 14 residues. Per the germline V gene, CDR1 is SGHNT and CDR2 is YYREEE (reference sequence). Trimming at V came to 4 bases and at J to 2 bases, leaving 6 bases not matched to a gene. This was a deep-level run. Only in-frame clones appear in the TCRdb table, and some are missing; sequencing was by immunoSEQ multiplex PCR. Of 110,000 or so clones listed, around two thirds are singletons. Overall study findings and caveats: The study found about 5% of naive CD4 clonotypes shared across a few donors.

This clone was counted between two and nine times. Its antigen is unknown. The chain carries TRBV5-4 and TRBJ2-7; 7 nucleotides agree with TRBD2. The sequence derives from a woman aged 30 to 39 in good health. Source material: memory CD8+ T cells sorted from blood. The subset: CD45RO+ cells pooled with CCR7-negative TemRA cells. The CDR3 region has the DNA TGTGCCAGCAGCCAAAGCGGGAACGCCTACGAGCAGTACTTC. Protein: CASSQSGNAYEQYF.